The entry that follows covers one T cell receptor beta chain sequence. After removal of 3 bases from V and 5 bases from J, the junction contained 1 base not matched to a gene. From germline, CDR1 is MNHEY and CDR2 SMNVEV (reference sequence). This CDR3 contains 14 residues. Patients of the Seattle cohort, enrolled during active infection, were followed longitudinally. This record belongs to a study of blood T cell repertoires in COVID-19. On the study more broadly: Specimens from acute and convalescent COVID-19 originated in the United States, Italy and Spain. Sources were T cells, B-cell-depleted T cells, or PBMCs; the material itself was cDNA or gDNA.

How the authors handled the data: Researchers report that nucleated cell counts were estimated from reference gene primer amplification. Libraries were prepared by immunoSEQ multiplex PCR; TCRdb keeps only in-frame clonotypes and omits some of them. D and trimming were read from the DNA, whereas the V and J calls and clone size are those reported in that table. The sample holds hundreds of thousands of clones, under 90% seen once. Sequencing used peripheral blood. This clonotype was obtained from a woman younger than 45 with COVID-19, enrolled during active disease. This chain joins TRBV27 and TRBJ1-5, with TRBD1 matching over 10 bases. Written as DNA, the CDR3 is TGTGCCAGCAGTTTCGGGACAGGGGATCAGCCCCAGCATTTT. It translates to CASSFGTGDQPQHF.